One sample yielded the 22 T cell receptor beta chains listed below, sequenced in a study of cytomegalovirus exposure and HLA in healthy donors. The PCR employed 60 Vbeta primers together with 13 Jbeta primers. The protocol was immunoSEQ multiplex PCR, while the TCRdb copy is restricted to in-frame clones and leaves out a portion. The sample carries 90,000 to 95,000 clones, roughly 79% recorded once. What was sequenced was PBMCs. Source of these receptors: a man aged 25-40 years in good health and CMV-seronegative.

This chain uses TRBV5-4 with TRBJ1-2; TRBD1 matches 7 bases. In germline, CDR1 is SGHNT, CDR2 YYREEE (reference sequence). CDR3 length: 14 residues. J lost 3 bases, V lost 4 bases, and 6 bases had no gene match. CDR3 amino acids: CASSRGGTDYGYTF. The DNA of the CDR3 is TGTGCCAGCAGCCGCGGAGGGACAGACTATGGCTACACCTTC.

The V gene is TRBV19, the J gene TRBJ1-5; 8 nucleotides line up with TRBD1. Germline loops: CDR1 LNHDA, CDR2 SQIVND (reference sequence). J gave up 4 bases and V 5 bases, and 7 bases lay outside the gene matches. The CDR3 contains 15 residues. The CDR3 region has the DNA TGTGCCAGTAGTCCAGACAGGGGACTTAATCAGCCCCAGCATTTT. Protein product: CASSPDRGLNQPQHF. The full variable domain, completed using reference TRBV19 and TRBJ1-5, is DGGITQSPKYLFRKEGQNVTLSCEQNLNHDAMYWYRQDPGQGLRLIYYSQIVNDFQKGDIAEGYSVSREKKESFPLTVTSAQKNPTAFYLCASSPDRGLNQPQHFGDGTRLSIL.

The rearrangement uses TRBV27 and TRBJ2-4, with TRBD2 as a possible D gene (5 bases). The CDR3 has 12 residues. Germline CDR1 and CDR2: MNHEY and SMNVEV (reference sequence). The germline V and J ends were trimmed by 7 bases and 5 bases, with 9 bases remaining between them. Written as DNA, the CDR3 is TGTGCCAGCACGCGGAGGCAAAACATTCAGTACTTC. Protein: CASTRRQNIQYF.

This sequence joins TRBV4-1 and TRBJ1-1; 9 bases map to TRBD1. The J segment lost 0 bases and the V segment lost 0 bases, leaving 8 bases of the junction unmatched. The CDR3 consists of 18 residues. In germline, CDR1 is MGHRA, CDR2 YSYEKL. The CDR3 is CASSQDLTGGLMNTEAFF. The CDR3 nucleotides read TGCGCCAGCAGCCAAGATCTAACAGGGGGCCTTATGAACACTGAAGCTTTCTTT.

The rearrangement joins TRBV7-2 to TRBJ2-1, with D perhaps matching TRBD2 (6 bases). The CDR3 has 12 residues. The germline V and J ends were trimmed by 5 bases and 8 bases, with 10 bases remaining between them. Germline-derived CDR1 and CDR2 are SGHTA and FQGNSA. The CDR3: CASSPGTHEQFF. In nucleotides, the CDR3 is TGTGCCAGCAGCCCAGGGACTCATGAGCAGTTCTTC.

J is TRBJ2-1 and V is TRBV6-1, with 12 bases that match TRBD1. J lost 1 base, V lost 0 bases, and 4 bases had no gene match. The CDR3 consists of 18 residues. The germline V gene encodes CDR1 MNHNS and CDR2 SASEGT. CDR3 nucleotide sequence: TGTGCCAGCAGTGAAGCGGGACAGGGGGCTTATTCCTACAATGAGCAGTTCTTC. Protein product: CASSEAGQGAYSYNEQFF.

The V gene is TRBV2, the J gene TRBJ2-7; 7 bases fit TRBD1. The ends lost 4 bases at V and 4 bases at J; junction bases unmatched: 1. The CDR3 has 12 amino acids. Germline CDR1 and CDR2: SNHLY and FYNNEI. As DNA, the CDR3 is TGTGCCAGCAGTGCGGGACAGTACGAGCAGTACGTC. Translation gives CASSAGQYEQYV.

This clone was observed a handful of times. The rearrangement links TRBV10-3 to TRBJ1-1, with 9 bases aligning to TRBD1. CDR1 and CDR2 (germline): ENHRY, SYGVKD. Losses at the gene ends were 7 bases for V and 10 bases for J; bases not matched to a gene: 10. This CDR3 spans 13 amino acids. CDR3 nucleotide sequence: TGTGCCATCAACGTTAGGACAGGGGATGCAGCTTTCTTT. Translating it yields CAINVRTGDAAFF.

In nucleotides, the CDR3 is TGTGCCAGCAGCCCTCGACTTCTGAGTAACAATGAGCAGTTCTTC. Translating gives CASSPRLLSNNEQFF. V usage is TRBV27 and J usage is TRBJ2-1; D remains ambiguous. Trimming shortened V by 6 bases and J by 5 bases, and 17 bases separated the two germline ends. Germline V gene sequence: CDR1 MNHEY, CDR2 SMNVEV (reference sequence). This CDR3 contains 15 residues.

This sequence joins TRBV9 and TRBJ2-2, with D perhaps TRBD1 (5 bases). Germline values: CDR1 SGDLS, CDR2 YYNGEE. This CDR3 is built from 19 residues. Trimming cost V 0 bases and J 0 bases, with 18 bases left between them. The CDR3 is CASSVEVGVGPTNTGELFF. CDR3 DNA: TGTGCCAGCAGCGTAGAGGTAGGGGTAGGACCAACGAACACCGGGGAGCTGTTTTTT.

This clone has only a few counts. The chain is built from TRBV5-1 and TRBJ1-2; 8 nucleotides align to TRBD1. Per germline, CDR1 SGHRS and CDR2 YFSETQ. V was pared by 0 bases and J by 5 bases, with 9 bases of the junction left unmatched. The CDR3 loop spans 16 amino acids. The CDR3 reads CASSLGEQGGIYGYTF. The CDR3 DNA reads as TGCGCCAGCAGCTTGGGGGAACAGGGGGGGATATATGGCTACACCTTC.

CDR3 region: CASSLTSTDTQYF. In DNA form, the CDR3 reads TGCGCCAGCAGCTTAACTAGCACAGATACGCAGTATTTT. The chain has TRBV5-1 and TRBJ2-3; D not resolved. Between the trimmed V and J ends, which lost 2 bases and 0 bases, there was a span of 4 bases. Germline CDR1 SGHRS, CDR2 YFSETQ. The CDR3 sequence is 13 residues long.

The chain is built from TRBV6-5 and TRBJ2-1, with TRBD2 matching 10 bases. The CDR3 is 16 amino acids. Germline V lookup: CDR1 MNHEY, CDR2 SVGAGI. Trimming at V came to 0 bases and at J to 5 bases, leaving 4 bases not matched to a gene. The CDR3 spells CASSYSTSGLHNEQFF. CDR3 DNA: TGTGCCAGCAGTTACTCGACTAGCGGGCTTCACAATGAGCAGTTCTTC.

This chain uses TRBV9 with TRBJ2-1; 10 bases align to TRBD2. Per germline, CDR1 SGDLS and CDR2 YYNGEE. The trim removed 3 bases at V and 6 bases at J, leaving 15 bases unmatched. CDR3 length equals 18 residues. The CDR3 here is CASSGITSGVLMGNEQFF. CDR3 in DNA: TGTGCCAGCAGCGGAATAACTAGCGGGGTTTTGATGGGCAATGAGCAGTTCTTC.

The CDR3 DNA is TGTGCCAGCAGTGCTGGCGCGGACAGGGGATACGAGCAGTACGTC. Translation: CASSAGADRGYEQYV. This chain joins TRBV6-1 and TRBJ2-7, with 9 bases lining up with TRBD1. The CDR3 is made up of 15 amino acids. The germline V gene encodes CDR1 MNHNS and CDR2 SASEGT. The V gene end was trimmed by 4 bases and the J gene end by 4 bases; junction bases not matched to a gene: 8.

This chain joins TRBV5-1 and TRBJ2-7, with TRBD2 matching 8 bases. Germline CDR1 reads SGHRS; CDR2 reads YFSETQ. Trimming cost V 7 bases and J 5 bases; bases outside gene matches: 11. The CDR3 spans 14 residues. The CDR3 sequence is CASSGGGGPHEQYV. In DNA form, the CDR3 reads TGCGCCAGCTCGGGGGGGGGTGGACCCCACGAGCAGTACGTC.

This chain joins TRBV10-3 and TRBJ1-5; 8 bases line up with TRBD1. Germline V lookup: CDR1 ENHRY, CDR2 SYGVKD. The CDR3 length is 14 residues. Losses at the gene ends were 6 bases for V and 8 bases for J; bases not matched to a gene: 9. Here the CDR3 reads CAIRKGQAPEPQHF. In DNA form, the CDR3 reads TGTGCCATCAGGAAGGGACAGGCCCCTGAGCCCCAGCATTTT.

This rearrangement joins TRBV18 to TRBJ1-6; D call uncertain. The CDR3 covers 14 residues. Germline V gene data show CDR1 as KGHSH and CDR2 as LQKENI. Trimming shortened V by 3 bases and J by 9 bases, and 12 bases separated the two germline ends. Here the CDR3 reads CASSPQNGGSPLHF. The CDR3 nucleotides are TGTGCCAGCTCACCTCAGAATGGTGGTTCACCCCTCCACTTT.

The V gene is TRBV27, the J gene TRBJ1-1, with TRBD1 matching 11 bases. The CDR3 has 16 amino acids. V gave up 2 bases and J gave up 3 bases; unmatched junction bases: 5. Germline loops: CDR1 MNHEY, CDR2 SMNVEV (reference sequence). CDR3 loop: CASSLGTGGLDTEAFF. DNA of the CDR3: TGTGCCAGCAGTTTAGGGACAGGGGGTTTGGACACTGAAGCTTTCTTT.

The chain links TRBV5-6 to TRBJ2-5; D is undetermined. Trimming removed 0 bases from V and 1 base from J, with 7 bases in between. The CDR3 is made up of 14 amino acids. The germline CDR1 and CDR2 sequences are SGHDT and YYEEEE. CDR3 loop: CASSLGTTQETQYF. In nucleotides, the CDR3 is TGTGCCAGCAGCTTGGGTACAACCCAAGAGACCCAGTACTTC.

This clone came up once. The J gene is TRBJ2-7, the V gene TRBV28; 7 positions match TRBD2. The CDR3 length is 14 residues. V lost 3 bases and J lost 3; bases outside the gene matches: 5. CDR1 is MDHEN, CDR2 SYDVKM, per germline. CDR3 DNA sequence: TGTGCCAGCAGTTTGAGGGAGCGGGGCTACGAGCAGTACGTC. As protein: CASSLRERGYEQYV.

V is TRBV11-3 and J is TRBJ2-5; D remains unclear. Germline-derived CDR1 and CDR2 are SGHNT and YENEEA. The CDR3 loop spans 13 amino acids. Trimming removed 5 bases at V and 3 bases at J, with 10 bases between. The CDR3 protein is CASSPTSKETQYF. CDR3 nucleotide sequence: TGTGCCAGCAGCCCAACGAGTAAAGAGACCCAGTACTTC.